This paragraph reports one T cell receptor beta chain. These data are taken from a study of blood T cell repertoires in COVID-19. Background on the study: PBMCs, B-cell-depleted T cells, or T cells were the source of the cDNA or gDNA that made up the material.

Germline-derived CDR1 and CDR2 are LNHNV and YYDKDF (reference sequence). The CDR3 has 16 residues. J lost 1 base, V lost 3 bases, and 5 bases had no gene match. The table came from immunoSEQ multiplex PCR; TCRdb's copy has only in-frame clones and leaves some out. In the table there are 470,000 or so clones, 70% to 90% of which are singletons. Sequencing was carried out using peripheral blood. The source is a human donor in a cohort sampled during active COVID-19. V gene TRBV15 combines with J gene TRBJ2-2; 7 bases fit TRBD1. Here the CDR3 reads CATSSQTGENTGELFF. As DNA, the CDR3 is TGTGCCACCAGCAGTCAAACAGGGGAGAACACCGGGGAGCTGTTTTTT.